The 5 T cell receptor beta chains presented below share a single source sample, sequenced in a study of T cell repertoires in cytomegalovirus infection. TCRdb passed the reads through MiXCR, listing each CDR3 protein once. Counted here are about 770,000 distinct CDR3 sequences, under 35% occurring once; the ten biggest clones make up around 13%. These receptors' targets are unknown. The sequences come from cultured CD8+ T cells from PBMCs, collected from culture after CMV antigen stimulation. The source is a human donor in good health (CMV status not recorded). Some clones in this sample may be carry-over from other donors' samples.

The V gene is TRBV27, the J gene TRBJ1-6; D not resolved. V lost 3 bases to trimming and J lost 8 bases, with 11 bases between them. The CDR3 extends over 14 amino acids. Germline V lookup: CDR1 MNHEY, CDR2 SMNVEV (reference sequence). CDR3 region: CASSLYTDYSPLHF. CDR3 sequence (DNA): TGTGCCAGCAGTTTGTACACCGACTATTCACCCCTCCACTTT.

The gene calls are TRBV7-6 and TRBJ1-2, with TRBD1 matching over 9 bases. With 4 bases clipped from V and 1 base from J, the junction kept 10 bases outside the gene matches. The CDR3 loop spans 17 amino acids. Germline V gene sequence: CDR1 SGHVS, CDR2 FNYEAQ. The CDR3 region is CASSSSGTGIINYGYTF. The CDR3 nucleotides are TGTGCCAGCAGCTCTTCCGGGACAGGGATTATTAACTATGGCTACACCTTC.

The sample holds a few counts of this clonotype. The chain couples TRBV7-9 to TRBJ2-3, with D tentatively TRBD1 or TRBD2 (5 bases each). The CDR3 is 15 residues long. Trimming took 5 bases from V and 7 from J, leaving 19 bases between them. Germline V gives CDR1 SEHNR, CDR2 FQNEAQ (reference sequence). CDR3 sequence reads: CASSPGTLVANTQYF. The CDR3, as DNA: TGTGCCAGCAGCCCGGGGACCCTCGTCGCAAATACGCAGTATTTT.

The V gene is TRBV6-5, the J gene TRBJ1-5; weak D call: TRBD1 (5 bases). The CDR3 is made up of 14 amino acids. Trimming took 5 bases from V and 8 from J, leaving 16 bases between them. In germline, CDR1 is MNHEY, CDR2 SVGAGI. The CDR3 here is CASSPQVWGKPQHF. In DNA form, the CDR3 reads TGTGCCAGCAGTCCACAGGTCTGGGGGAAGCCCCAGCATTTT.

The gene calls are TRBV11-3 and TRBJ2-1, with a weak D call TRBD2 (6 bases). The length of the CDR3 is 13 residues. Germline CDR1 is SGHNT and CDR2 is YENEEA. The V gene lost 5 bases and the J gene lost 10 bases, with 15 bases spanning the gap. CDR3 amino acids: CASSTRDFAEQFF. DNA of the CDR3: TGTGCCAGCAGCACCAGGGACTTCGCCGAGCAGTTCTTC.